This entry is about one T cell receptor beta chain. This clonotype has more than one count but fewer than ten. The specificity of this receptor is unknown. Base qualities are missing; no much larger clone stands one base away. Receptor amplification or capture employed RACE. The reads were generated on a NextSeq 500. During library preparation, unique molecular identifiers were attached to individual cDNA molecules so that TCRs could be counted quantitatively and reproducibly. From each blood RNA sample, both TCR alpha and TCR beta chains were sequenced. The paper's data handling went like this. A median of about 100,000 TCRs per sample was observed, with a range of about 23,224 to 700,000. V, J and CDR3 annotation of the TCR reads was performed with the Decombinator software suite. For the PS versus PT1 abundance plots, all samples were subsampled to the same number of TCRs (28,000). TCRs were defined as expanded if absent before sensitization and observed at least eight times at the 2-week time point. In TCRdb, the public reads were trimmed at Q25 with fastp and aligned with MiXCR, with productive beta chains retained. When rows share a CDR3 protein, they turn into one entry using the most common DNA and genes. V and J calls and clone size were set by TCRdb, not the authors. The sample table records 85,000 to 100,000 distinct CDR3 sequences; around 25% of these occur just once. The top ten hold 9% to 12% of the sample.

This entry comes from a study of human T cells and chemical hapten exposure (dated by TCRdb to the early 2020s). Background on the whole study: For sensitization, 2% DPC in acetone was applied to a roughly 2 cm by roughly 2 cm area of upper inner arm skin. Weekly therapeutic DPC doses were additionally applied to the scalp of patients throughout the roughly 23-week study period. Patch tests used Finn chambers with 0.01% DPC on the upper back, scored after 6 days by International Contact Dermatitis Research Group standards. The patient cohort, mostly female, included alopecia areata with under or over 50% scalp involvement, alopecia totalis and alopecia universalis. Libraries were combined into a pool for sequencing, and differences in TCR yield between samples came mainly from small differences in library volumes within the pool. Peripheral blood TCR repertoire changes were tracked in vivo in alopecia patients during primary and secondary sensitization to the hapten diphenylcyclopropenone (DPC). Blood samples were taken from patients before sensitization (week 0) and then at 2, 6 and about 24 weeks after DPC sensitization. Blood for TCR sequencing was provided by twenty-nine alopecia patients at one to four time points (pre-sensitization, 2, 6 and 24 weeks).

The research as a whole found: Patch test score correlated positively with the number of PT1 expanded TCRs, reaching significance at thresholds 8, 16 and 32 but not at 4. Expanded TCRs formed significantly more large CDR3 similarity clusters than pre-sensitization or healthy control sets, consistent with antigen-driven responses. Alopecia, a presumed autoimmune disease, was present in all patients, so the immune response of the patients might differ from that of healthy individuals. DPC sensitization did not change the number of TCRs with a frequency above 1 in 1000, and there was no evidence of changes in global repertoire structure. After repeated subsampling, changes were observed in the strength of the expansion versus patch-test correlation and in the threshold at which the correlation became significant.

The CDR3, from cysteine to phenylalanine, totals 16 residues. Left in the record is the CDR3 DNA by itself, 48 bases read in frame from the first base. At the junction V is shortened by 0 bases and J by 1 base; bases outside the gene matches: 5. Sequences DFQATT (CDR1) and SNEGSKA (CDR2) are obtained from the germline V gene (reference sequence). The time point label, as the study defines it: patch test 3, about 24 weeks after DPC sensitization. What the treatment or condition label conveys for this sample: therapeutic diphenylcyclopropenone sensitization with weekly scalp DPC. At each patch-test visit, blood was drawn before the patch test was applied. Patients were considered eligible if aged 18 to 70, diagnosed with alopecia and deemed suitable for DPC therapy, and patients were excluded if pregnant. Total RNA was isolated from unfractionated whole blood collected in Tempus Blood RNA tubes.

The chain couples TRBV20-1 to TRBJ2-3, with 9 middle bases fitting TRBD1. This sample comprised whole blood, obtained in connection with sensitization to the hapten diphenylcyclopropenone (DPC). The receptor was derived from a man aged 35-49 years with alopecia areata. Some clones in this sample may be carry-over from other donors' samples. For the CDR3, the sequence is CSARDSRDRGTDTQYF. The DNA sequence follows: TGCAGTGCTAGAGACTCCCGGGACAGGGGCACAGATACGCAGTATTTT.